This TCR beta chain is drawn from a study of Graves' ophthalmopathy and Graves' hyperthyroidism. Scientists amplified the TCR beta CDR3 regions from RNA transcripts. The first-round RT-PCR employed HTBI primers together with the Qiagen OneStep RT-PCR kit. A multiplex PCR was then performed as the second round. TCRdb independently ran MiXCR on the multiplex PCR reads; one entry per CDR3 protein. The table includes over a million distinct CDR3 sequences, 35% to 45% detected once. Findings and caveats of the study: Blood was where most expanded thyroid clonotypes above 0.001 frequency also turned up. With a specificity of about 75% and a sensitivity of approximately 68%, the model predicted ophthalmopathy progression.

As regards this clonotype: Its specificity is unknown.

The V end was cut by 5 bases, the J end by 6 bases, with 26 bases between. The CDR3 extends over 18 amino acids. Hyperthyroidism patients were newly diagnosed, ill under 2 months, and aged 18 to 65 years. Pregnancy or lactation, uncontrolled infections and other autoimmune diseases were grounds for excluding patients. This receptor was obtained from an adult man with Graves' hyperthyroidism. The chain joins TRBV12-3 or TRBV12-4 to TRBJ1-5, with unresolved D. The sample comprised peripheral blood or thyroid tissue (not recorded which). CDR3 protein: CASSRGLTFVAVGQPQHF. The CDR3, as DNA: TGTGCCAGCAGTCGTGGACTAACTTTCGTAGCGGTAGGTCAGCCCCAGCATTTT.